The next 15 T cell receptor beta chains were all read from a single sample in a study of STAT5B mutations in CD4+ large granular lymphocyte leukemia. Sequencing was performed with immunoSEQ multiplex PCR; in TCRdb, only in-frame clones are kept and a portion is missing. The sample carries tens of thousands of clones, less than 85% recorded once. The sequenced sample was CD4+ T cells from blood buffy coats. Receptors were obtained from a human donor in good health.

The J gene is TRBJ1-3, the V gene TRBV5-1; D gene uncertain. CDR1 is SGHRS and CDR2 is YFSETQ in the germline V gene. The CDR3 length is 16 residues. Trimming removed 3 bases from V and 3 bases from J, with 16 bases in between. Here the CDR3 reads CASSSTPQRVGNTIYF. The DNA of the CDR3 is TGCGCCAGCAGCTCCACTCCCCAGAGGGTTGGAAACACCATATATTTT.

The V and J genes are TRBV18 and TRBJ1-5; TRBD1 agrees at 7 bases. The germline V gene has CDR1 KGHSH and CDR2 LQKENI. The CDR3 runs 16 residues. Trimming cost V 6 bases and J 0 bases; bases outside gene matches: 8. CDR3 residues: CASSAAGGYSNQPQHF. For the CDR3, the DNA is TGTGCCAGCTCCGCCGCAGGGGGATATAGCAATCAGCCCCAGCATTTT.

The chain recombines TRBV7-2 with TRBJ1-1; tentatively, D is TRBD1 (6 bases). Germline-derived CDR1 and CDR2 are SGHTA and FQGNSA. This CDR3 has 12 amino acids. V was cut by 3 bases and J by 8 bases, with 10 bases left in between. As DNA, the CDR3 is TGTGCCAGCAGCTTGCGGGGGCGAGAAGCTTTCTTT. It yields the protein CASSLRGREAFF.

The chain carries TRBV6-5 and TRBJ1-1, with D uncertain. The CDR3 consists of 10 residues. Germline CDR1 MNHEY, CDR2 SVGAGI. Trimming shortened V by 6 bases and J by 7 bases, and 6 bases separated the two germline ends. CDR3 loop: CASRSGEAFF. The DNA for the CDR3 is TGTGCCAGCAGGTCCGGTGAAGCTTTCTTT.

The chain recombines TRBV7-6 with TRBJ2-3; 7 bases are a match to TRBD1. After removal of 6 bases from V and 0 bases from J, the junction contained 9 bases not matched to a gene. Germline V gives CDR1 SGHVS, CDR2 FNYEAQ. The CDR3 covers 16 residues. CDR3 protein: CASSTRRGHSTDTQYF. In nucleotides, the CDR3 is TGTGCCAGCAGTACACGAAGGGGGCATAGCACAGATACGCAGTATTTT.

The chain is built from TRBV2 and TRBJ2-2; D possibly corresponds to TRBD2 (5 bases). The V end lost 1 base, the J end lost 6 bases, and 15 bases lay between the germline ends. The CDR3 totals 16 residues. Per germline, CDR1 SNHLY and CDR2 FYNNEI. DNA of the CDR3: TGTGCCAGCAGTGAAGGGTTGAGGACTCCCTCCGGGGAGCTGTTTTTT. Translated: CASSEGLRTPSGELFF.

The chain combines TRBV7-2 with TRBJ1-2; maybe TRBD1 (5 bases). Trimming cost V 3 bases and J 4 bases, with 12 bases left between them. This CDR3 spans 14 amino acids. Germline values: CDR1 SGHTA, CDR2 FQGNSA. CDR3 in amino acids: CASSFPTGFYGYTF. Written as DNA, the CDR3 is TGTGCCAGCAGCTTTCCTACAGGTTTCTATGGCTACACCTTC. Using reference TRBV7-2 and TRBJ1-2 for the parts outside the CDR3, the full variable domain is GAGVSQSPSNKVTEKGKDVELRCDPISGHTALYWYRQSLGQGLEFLIYFQGNSAPDKSGLPSDRFSAERTGGSVSTLTIQRTQQEDSAVYLCASSFPTGFYGYTFGSGTRLTVV.

Comments on this clone: Additional DNA sequences in this sample encode the identical CDR3. V gene TRBV5-1 combines with J gene TRBJ2-3, with TRBD2 matching over 7 bases. The junction had 5 bases not matched to a gene; V was cut back by 4 bases and J by 0 bases. In germline, CDR1 is SGHRS, CDR2 YFSETQ. This CDR3 contains 15 residues. This CDR3 reads CASSPTGGSTDTQYF. CDR3 nucleotides: TGCGCCAGCAGCCCTACGGGGGGTAGCACAGATACGCAGTATTTT.

In its sample, this clone was seen a few times. The chain is built from TRBV19 and TRBJ2-2, with 7 nucleotides matching TRBD1. The germline V gene has CDR1 LNHDA and CDR2 SQIVND (reference sequence). Trimming at V came to 9 bases and at J to 4 bases, leaving 5 bases not matched to a gene. CDR3 length: 13 amino acids. The CDR3 coding sequence is TGTGCCAGCAGTCCAGGGGGCACCGGGGAGCTGTTTTTT. It encodes CASSPGGTGELFF.

The gene calls are TRBV6-5 and TRBJ1-2, with 7 nucleotides matching TRBD1. The CDR3 totals 14 residues. Trimming at V came to 7 bases and at J to 6 bases, leaving 11 bases not matched to a gene. In germline, CDR1 is MNHEY, CDR2 SVGAGI. The CDR3 region is CASKGVTGANGYTF. Here the CDR3 DNA reads TGTGCCAGCAAGGGGGTTACAGGGGCCAATGGCTACACCTTC.

This clone was recorded a few times. The chain uses TRBV7-2 and TRBJ1-6; a weak D match, TRBD1 (5 bases). V was cut by 6 bases and J by 5 bases, with 20 bases left in between. CDR1 is SGHTA and CDR2 is FQGNSA in the germline V gene. The CDR3 extends over 17 amino acids. This chain's CDR3 is CASSDGLPGRDNSPLHF. The CDR3 DNA is TGTGCCAGCAGTGATGGGCTTCCGGGACGGGATAATTCACCCCTCCACTTT.

The CDR3 region has the DNA TGTGCCAGCACTGCAGGGGCGGAGACCCAGTACTTC. Its translation: CASTAGAETQYF. V usage is TRBV2 and J usage is TRBJ2-5; tentatively, D is TRBD1 (6 bases). CDR3 size: 12 residues. Trimming left V 7 bases short and J 5 bases short, with 11 bases between. Germline CDR1 reads SNHLY; CDR2 reads FYNNEI.

CDR3 DNA sequence: TGTGCCAGCAGTCGGCTGACAGGGGATAACTATGGCTACACCTTC. Translation gives CASSRLTGDNYGYTF. The chain has TRBV6-5 and TRBJ1-2; 8 positions match TRBD1. The CDR3 has 15 residues. Trimming removed 5 bases from V and 1 base from J; junction bases left unmatched: 6. Germline CDR1 MNHEY, CDR2 SVGAGI.

V gene TRBV10-3 combines with J gene TRBJ2-1; 8 bases map to TRBD2. This CDR3 region has 14 residues. V was clipped by 7 bases and J by 0 bases; unmatched bases: 2. Germline V gene lookup returns CDR1 ENHRY and CDR2 SYGVKD. This chain's CDR3 is CAIKSGGSYNEQFF. The CDR3 bases are TGTGCCATCAAGAGCGGGGGCTCCTACAATGAGCAGTTCTTC.

V gene TRBV7-6 combines with J gene TRBJ2-3, with TRBD2 matching over 8 bases. The junction had 11 bases not matched to a gene; V was cut back by 5 bases and J by 1 base. The CDR3 sequence is 17 residues long. The germline V gene encodes CDR1 SGHVS and CDR2 FNYEAQ. As DNA, the CDR3 is TGTGCCAGCAGCCTCGTCCCGGGGGGGTCGGGCACAGATACGCAGTATTTT. It encodes CASSLVPGGSGTDTQYF.